This T cell receptor beta chain was observed in a study of shared clonotypes between healthy human individuals. Study results and caveats: Memory subsets had estimated richness that was generally smaller than that of naive subsets. Several donors showed sharing of about 4.6% of naive CD4 clonotypes.

Profiled with immunoSEQ multiplex PCR; TCRdb holds only in-frame clones, not every one. The table includes about 2 million clones, 85% to 95% detected once. Comment on this clone: Its antigen is unidentified.

Germline CDR1 is MNHEY and CDR2 is SVGAGI. Trimming shortened V by 7 bases and J by 1 base, and 14 bases separated the two germline ends. The CDR3 extends over 14 amino acids. Sequences were obtained from naive CD4+ T cells sorted from blood. Subset of the sample: CD45RA+ positively selected. The receptor was derived from a man between 18 and 35 years old in good health. This sequence joins TRBV6-5 and TRBJ2-7; D is possibly TRBD2 (6 bases). The CDR3 sequence is CASKGYGLSYEQYF. CDR3 nucleotide sequence: TGTGCCAGCAAAGGGTACGGACTATCCTACGAGCAGTACTTC.